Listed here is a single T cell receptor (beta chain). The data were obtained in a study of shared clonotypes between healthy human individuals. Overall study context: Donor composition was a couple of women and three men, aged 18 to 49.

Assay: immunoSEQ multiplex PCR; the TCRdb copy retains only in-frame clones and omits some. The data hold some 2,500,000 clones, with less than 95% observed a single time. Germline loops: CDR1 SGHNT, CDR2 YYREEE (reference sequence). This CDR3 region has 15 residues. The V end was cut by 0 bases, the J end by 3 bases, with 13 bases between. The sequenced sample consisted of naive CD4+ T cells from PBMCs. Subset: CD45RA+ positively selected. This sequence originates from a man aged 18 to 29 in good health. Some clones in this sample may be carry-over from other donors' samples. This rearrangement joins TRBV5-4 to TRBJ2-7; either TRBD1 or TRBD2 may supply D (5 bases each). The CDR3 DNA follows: TGTGCCAGCAGCTTGGCCCCGGGACCAAGCTACGAGCAGTACTTC. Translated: CASSLAPGPSYEQYF.